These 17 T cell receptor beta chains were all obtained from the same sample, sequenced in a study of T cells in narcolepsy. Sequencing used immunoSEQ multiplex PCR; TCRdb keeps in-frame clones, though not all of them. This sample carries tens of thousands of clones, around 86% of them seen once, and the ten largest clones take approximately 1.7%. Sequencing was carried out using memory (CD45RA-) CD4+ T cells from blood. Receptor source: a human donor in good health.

The CDR3 loop is CASSRAGGGYTF. CDR3 coding DNA: TGTGCCAGCAGCCGAGCTGGGGGCGGCTACACCTTC. The J gene is TRBJ1-2, the V gene TRBV14, with D possibly matching TRBD1 (6 bases). Trimming removed 4 bases from V and 8 bases from J, with 11 bases in between. The germline V gene encodes CDR1 SGHDN and CDR2 FVKESK. The CDR3 has 12 residues.

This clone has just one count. CDR3 sequence: CASSRDSHPTDTQYF. Written as DNA, the CDR3 is TGTGCCAGCTCACGGGACAGCCACCCCACAGATACGCAGTATTTT. The chain recombines TRBV18 with TRBJ2-3; TRBD1 matches at 7 bases. V dropped 4 bases and J dropped 2; count of bases not matched to a gene: 6. The CDR3 runs to 15 residues. In germline, CDR1 is KGHSH, CDR2 LQKENI. The full variable domain, with the rest looked up from reference TRBV18 and TRBJ2-3, is NAGVMQNPRHLVRRRGQEARLRCSPMKGHSHVYWYRQLPEEGLKFMVYLQKENIIDESGMPKERFSAEFPKEGPSILRIQQVVRGDSAAYFCASSRDSHPTDTQYFGPGTRLTVL.

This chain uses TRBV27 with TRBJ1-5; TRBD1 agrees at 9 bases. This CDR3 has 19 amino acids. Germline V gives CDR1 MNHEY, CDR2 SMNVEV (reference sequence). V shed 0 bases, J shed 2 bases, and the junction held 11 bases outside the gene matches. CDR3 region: CASSLSTGQGMLGNQPQHF. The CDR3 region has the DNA TGTGCCAGCAGTTTATCCACGGGACAGGGAATGCTAGGCAATCAGCCCCAGCATTTT.

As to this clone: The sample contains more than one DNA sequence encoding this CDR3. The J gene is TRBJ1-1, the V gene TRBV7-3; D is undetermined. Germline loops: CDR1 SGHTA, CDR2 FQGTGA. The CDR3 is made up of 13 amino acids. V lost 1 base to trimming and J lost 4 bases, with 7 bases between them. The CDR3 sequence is CASSLSQVTEAFF. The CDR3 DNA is TGTGCCAGCAGCTTAAGCCAGGTCACTGAAGCTTTCTTT. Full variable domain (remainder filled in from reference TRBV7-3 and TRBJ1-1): GAGVSQTPSNKVTEKGKYVELRCDPISGHTALYWYRQSLGQGPEFLIYFQGTGAADDSGLPNDRFFAVRPEGSVSTLKIQRTERGDSAVYLCASSLSQVTEAFFGQGTRLTVV.

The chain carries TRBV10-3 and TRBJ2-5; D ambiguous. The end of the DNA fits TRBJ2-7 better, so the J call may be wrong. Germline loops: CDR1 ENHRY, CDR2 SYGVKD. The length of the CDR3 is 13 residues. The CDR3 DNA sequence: TGTGCCATCAGGGAAACAGCCTCCTACGAGCAGTACTTC. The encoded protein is CAIRETASYEQYF.

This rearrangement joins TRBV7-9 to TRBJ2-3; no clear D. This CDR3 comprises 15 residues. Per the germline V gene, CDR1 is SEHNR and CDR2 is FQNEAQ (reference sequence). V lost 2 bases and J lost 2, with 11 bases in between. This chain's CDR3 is CASSLKSGYTDTQYF. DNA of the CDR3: TGTGCCAGCAGCTTAAAATCGGGCTACACAGATACGCAGTATTTT.

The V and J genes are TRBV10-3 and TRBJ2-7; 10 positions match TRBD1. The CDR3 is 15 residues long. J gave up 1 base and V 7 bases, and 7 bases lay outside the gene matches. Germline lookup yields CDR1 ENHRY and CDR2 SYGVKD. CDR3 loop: CAINNPGQGSYEQYF. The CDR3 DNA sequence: TGTGCCATCAACAATCCGGGACAGGGGTCCTACGAGCAGTACTTC.

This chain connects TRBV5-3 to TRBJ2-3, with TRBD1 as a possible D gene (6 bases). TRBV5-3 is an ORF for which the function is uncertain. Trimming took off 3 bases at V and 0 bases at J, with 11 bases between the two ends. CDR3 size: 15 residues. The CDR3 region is CARSSTGSSTDTQYF. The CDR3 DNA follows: TGTGCCAGAAGCTCGACAGGATCTAGCACAGATACGCAGTATTTT.

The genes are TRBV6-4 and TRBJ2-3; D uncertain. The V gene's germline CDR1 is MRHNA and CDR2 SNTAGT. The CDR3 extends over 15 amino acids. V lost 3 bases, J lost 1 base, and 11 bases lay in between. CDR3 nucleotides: TGTGCCAGCAGTGAATCCCCGGGTGGCACAGATACGCAGTATTTT. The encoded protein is CASSESPGGTDTQYF.

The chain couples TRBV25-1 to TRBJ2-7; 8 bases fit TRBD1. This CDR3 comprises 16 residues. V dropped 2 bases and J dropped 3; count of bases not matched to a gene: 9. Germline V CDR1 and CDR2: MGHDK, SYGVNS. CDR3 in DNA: TGTGCCAGCAGTGAACTTAGGACAGGGAGGATCTACGAGCAGTACTTC. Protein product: CASSELRTGRIYEQYF.

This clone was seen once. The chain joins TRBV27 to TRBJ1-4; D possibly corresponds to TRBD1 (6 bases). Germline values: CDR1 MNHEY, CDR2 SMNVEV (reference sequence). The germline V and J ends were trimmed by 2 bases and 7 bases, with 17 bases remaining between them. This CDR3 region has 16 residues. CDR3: CASSLMVGQGSEKLFF. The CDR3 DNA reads TGTGCCAGCAGTTTAATGGTGGGTCAGGGGAGTGAAAAACTGTTTTTT.

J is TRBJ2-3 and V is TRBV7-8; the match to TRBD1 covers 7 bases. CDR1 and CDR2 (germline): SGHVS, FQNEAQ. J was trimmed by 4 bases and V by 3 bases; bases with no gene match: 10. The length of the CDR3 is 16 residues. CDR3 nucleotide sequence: TGTGCCAGCAGCTTTCGAGCGGACAGGTCTCCAGATACGCAGTATTTT. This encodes CASSFRADRSPDTQYF.

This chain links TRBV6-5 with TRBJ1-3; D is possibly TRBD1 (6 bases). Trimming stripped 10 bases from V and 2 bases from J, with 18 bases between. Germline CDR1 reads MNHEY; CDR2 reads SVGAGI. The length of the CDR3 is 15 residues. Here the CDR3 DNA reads TGTGCCACCCGTATACAGGGCACTGCTGGAAACACCATATATTTT. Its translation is CATRIQGTAGNTIYF.

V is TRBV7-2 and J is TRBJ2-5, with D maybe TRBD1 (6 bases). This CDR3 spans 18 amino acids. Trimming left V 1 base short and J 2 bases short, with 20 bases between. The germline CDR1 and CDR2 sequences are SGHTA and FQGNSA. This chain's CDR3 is CASSLDLSVGQGQETQYF. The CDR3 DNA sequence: TGTGCCAGCAGCTTAGACCTATCGGTGGGACAAGGACAAGAGACCCAGTACTTC. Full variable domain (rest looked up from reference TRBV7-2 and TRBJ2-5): GAGVSQSPSNKVTEKGKDVELRCDPISGHTALYWYRQSLGQGLEFLIYFQGNSAPDKSGLPSDRFSAERTGGSVSTLTIQRTQQEDSAVYLCASSLDLSVGQGQETQYFGPGTRLLVL.

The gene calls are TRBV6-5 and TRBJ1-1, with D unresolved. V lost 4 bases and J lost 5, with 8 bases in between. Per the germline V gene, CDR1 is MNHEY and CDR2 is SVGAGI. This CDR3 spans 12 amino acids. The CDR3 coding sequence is TGTGCCAGCAGTTGGCAGGCGACTGAAGCTTTCTTT. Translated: CASSWQATEAFF.

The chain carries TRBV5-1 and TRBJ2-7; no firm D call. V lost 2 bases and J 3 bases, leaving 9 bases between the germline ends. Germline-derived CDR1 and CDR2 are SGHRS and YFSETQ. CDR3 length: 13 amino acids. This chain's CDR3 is CASSFTDGYEQYF. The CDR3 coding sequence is TGCGCCAGCAGCTTTACGGATGGCTACGAGCAGTACTTC.

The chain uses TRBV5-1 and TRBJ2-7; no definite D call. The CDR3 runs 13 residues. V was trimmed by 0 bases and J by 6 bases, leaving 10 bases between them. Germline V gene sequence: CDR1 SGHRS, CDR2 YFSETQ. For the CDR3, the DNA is TGCGCCAGCAGCTTGGGGGGTTTAGGCGAGCAGTACTTC. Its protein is CASSLGGLGEQYF.